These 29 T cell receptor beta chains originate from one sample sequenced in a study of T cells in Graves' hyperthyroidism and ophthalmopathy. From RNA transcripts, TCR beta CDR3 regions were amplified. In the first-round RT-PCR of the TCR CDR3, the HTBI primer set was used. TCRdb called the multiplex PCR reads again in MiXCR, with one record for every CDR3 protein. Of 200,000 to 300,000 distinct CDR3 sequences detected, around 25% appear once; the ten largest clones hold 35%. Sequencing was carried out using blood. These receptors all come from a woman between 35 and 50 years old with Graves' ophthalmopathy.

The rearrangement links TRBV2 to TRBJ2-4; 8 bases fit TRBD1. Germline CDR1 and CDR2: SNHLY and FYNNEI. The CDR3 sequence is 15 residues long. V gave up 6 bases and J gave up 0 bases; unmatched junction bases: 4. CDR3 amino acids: CASRVQGGAKNIQYF. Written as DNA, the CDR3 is TGTGCCAGCAGAGTACAGGGGGGAGCCAAAAACATTCAGTACTTC. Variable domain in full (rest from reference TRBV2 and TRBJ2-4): EPEVTQTPSHQVTQMGQEVILRCVPISNHLYFYWYRQILGQKVEFLVSFYNNEISEKSEIFDDQFSVERPDGSNFTLKIRSTKLEDSAMYFCASRVQGGAKNIQYFGAGTRLSVL.

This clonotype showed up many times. The CDR3 DNA is TGTGCCAGCAGTTTATTCCGGGGCGGCAATCAGCCCCAGCATTTT. Translated, it gives CASSLFRGGNQPQHF. V gene TRBV28 combines with J gene TRBJ1-5; perhaps TRBD1 as D (5 bases). In germline, CDR1 is MDHEN, CDR2 SYDVKM. The CDR3 length is 15 residues. V lost 1 base and J 2 bases, leaving 9 bases between the germline ends. Complete variable domain (other parts from reference TRBV28 and TRBJ1-5): DVKVTQSSRYLVKRTGEKVFLECVQDMDHENMFWYRQDPGLGLRLIYFSYDVKMKEKGDIPEGYSVSREKKERFSLILESASTNQTSMYLCASSLFRGGNQPQHFGDGTRLSIL.

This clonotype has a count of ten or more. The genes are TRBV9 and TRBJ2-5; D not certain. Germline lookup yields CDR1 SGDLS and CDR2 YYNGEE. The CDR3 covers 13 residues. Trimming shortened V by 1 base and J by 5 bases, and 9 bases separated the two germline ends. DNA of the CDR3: TGTGCCAGCAGCGTATCCTCCCCCGAGACCCAGTACTTC. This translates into CASSVSSPETQYF. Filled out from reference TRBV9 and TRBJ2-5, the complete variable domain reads DSGVTQTPKHLITATGQRVTLRCSPRSGDLSVYWYQQSLDQGLQFLIQYYNGEERAKGNILERFSAQQFPDLHSELNLSSLELGDSALYFCASSVSSPETQYFGPGTRLLVL.

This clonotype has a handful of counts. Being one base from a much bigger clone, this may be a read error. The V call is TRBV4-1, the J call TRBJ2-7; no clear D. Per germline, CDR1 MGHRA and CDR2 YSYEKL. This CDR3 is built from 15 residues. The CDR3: CGSSQEGGGTYEQYF. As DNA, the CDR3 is TGCGGCAGCAGCCAAGAAGGTGGCGGCACCTACGAGCAGTACTTC.

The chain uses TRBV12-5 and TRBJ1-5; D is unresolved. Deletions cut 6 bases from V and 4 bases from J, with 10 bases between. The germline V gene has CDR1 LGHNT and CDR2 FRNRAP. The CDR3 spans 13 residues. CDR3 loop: CASGQDLNQPQHF. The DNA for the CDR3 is TGTGCTAGTGGCCAGGACCTAAATCAGCCCCAGCATTTT.

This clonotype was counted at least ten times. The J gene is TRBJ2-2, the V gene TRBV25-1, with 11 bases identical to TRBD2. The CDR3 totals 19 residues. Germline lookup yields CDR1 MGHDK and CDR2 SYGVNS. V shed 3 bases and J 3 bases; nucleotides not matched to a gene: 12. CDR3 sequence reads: CASSERLGLAGRYTGELFF. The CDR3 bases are TGTGCCAGCAGTGAGAGGCTCGGACTAGCGGGTCGATACACCGGGGAGCTGTTTTTT.

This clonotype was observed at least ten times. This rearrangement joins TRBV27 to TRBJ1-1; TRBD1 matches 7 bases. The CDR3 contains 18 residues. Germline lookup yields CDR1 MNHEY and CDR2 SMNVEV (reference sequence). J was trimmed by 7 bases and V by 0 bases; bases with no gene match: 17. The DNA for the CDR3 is TGTGCCAGCAGTTTATCAGCCTTAGACAGGGCGTTACCTTTTGAAGCTTTCTTT. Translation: CASSLSALDRALPFEAFF.

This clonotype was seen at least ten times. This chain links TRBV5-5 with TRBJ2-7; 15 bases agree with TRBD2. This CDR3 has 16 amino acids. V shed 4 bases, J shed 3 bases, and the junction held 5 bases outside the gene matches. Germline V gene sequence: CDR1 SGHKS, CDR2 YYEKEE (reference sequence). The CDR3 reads CASSEGLAGGNYEQYF. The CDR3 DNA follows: TGTGCCAGCAGCGAAGGACTAGCGGGGGGGAACTACGAGCAGTACTTC.

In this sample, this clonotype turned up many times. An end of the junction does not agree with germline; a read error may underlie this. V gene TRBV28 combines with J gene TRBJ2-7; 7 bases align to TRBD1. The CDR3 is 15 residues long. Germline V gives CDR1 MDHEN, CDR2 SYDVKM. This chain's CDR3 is CASSSIVGTAYEQYF. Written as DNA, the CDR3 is TGTGCTAGCAGTTCAATAGTAGGGACAGCCTACGAGCAGTACTTC.

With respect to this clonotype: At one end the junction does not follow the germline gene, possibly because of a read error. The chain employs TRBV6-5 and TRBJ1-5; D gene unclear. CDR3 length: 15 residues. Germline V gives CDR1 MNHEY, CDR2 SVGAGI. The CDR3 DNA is TGTGCCAGCAGTTACTCCCGGGGAGGCAAACAGCCCCAGCATTTT. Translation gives CASSYSRGGKQPQHF.

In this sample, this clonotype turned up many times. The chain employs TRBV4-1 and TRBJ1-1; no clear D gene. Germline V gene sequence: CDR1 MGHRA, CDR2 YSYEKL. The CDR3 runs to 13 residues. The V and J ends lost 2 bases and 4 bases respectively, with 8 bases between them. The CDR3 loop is CASSQKEGTEAFF. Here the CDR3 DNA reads TGCGCCAGCAGCCAAAAGGAGGGCACTGAAGCTTTCTTT.

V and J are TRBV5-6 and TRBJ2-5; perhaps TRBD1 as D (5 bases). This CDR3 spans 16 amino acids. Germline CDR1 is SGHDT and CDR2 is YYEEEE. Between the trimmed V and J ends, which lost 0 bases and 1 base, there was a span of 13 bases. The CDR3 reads CASSLGQLLFQETQYF. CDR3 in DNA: TGTGCCAGCAGCTTGGGACAGCTGCTTTTCCAAGAGACCCAGTACTTC.

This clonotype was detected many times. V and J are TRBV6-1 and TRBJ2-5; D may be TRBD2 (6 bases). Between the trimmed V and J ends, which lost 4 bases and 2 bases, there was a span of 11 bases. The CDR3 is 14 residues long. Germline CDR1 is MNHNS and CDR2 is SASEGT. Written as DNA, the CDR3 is TGTGCCAGCAGTGCGATAGCGGAGCAAGAGACCCAGTACTTC. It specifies CASSAIAEQETQYF.

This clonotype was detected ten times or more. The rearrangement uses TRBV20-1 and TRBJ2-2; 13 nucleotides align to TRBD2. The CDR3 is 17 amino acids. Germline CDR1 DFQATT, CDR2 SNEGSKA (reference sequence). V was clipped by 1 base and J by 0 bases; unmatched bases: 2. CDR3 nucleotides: TGCAGTGCTAGAGGACTAGCGGGAGGTTCGAACACCGGGGAGCTGTTTTTT. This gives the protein CSARGLAGGSNTGELFF.

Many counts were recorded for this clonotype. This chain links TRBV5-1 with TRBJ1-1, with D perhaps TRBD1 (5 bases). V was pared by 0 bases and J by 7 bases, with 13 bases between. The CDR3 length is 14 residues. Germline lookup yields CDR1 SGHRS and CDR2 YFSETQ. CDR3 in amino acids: CASSLAGGTGEAFF. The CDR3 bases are TGCGCCAGCAGCTTGGCCGGAGGGACGGGTGAAGCTTTCTTT.

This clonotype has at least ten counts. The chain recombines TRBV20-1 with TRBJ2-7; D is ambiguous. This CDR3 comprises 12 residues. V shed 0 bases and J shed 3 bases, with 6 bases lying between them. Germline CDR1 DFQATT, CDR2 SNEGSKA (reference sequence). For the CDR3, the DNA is TGCAGTGCTAGAGATTCCAACTACGAGCAGTACTTC. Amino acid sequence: CSARDSNYEQYF.

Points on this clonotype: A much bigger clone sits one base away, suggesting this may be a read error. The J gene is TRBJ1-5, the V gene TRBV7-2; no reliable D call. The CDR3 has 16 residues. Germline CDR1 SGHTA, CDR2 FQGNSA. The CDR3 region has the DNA TGTGCCAGCAGCTTAGCGACTTCGAATAGCAAACAGCCCCAGCATTTT. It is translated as CASSLATSNSKQPQHF. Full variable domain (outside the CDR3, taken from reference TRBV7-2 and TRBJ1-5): GAGVSQSPSNKVTEKGKDVELRCDPISGHTALYWYRQSLGQGLEFLIYFQGNSAPDKSGLPSDRFSAERTGGSVSTLTIQRTQQEDSAVYLCASSLATSNSKQPQHFGDGTRLSIL.

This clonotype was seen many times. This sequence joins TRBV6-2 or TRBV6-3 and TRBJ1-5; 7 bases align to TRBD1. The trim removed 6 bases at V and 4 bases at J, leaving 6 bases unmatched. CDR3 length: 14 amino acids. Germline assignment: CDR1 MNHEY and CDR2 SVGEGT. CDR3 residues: CASRLTGTNQPQHF. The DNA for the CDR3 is TGTGCCAGCAGGCTGACAGGGACGAATCAGCCCCAGCATTTT.

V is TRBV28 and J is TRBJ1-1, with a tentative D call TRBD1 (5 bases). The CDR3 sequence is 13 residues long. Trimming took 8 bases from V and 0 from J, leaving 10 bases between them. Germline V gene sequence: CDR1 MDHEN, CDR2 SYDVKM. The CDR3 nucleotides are TGTGCCAGCGGAGACAGTATGAACACTGAAGCTTTCTTT. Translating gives CASGDSMNTEAFF.

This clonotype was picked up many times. The CDR3 DNA is TGTGCCAGCAGCCACGGGACAGGGGGCAGGAGCAATCAGCCCCAGCATTTT. Protein: CASSHGTGGRSNQPQHF. The J gene is TRBJ1-5, the V gene TRBV2; 12 positions match TRBD1. Germline V lookup: CDR1 SNHLY, CDR2 FYNNEI. CDR3 length equals 17 residues. V dropped 6 bases and J dropped 1; count of bases not matched to a gene: 7. Using reference TRBV2 and TRBJ1-5 for the parts outside the CDR3, the full variable domain is EPEVTQTPSHQVTQMGQEVILRCVPISNHLYFYWYRQILGQKVEFLVSFYNNEISEKSEIFDDQFSVERPDGSNFTLKIRSTKLEDSAMYFCASSHGTGGRSNQPQHFGDGTRLSIL.

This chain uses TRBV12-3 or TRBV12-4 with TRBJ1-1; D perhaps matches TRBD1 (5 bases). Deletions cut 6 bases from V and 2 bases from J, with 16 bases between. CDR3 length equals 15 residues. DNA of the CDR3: TGTGCCAGCAGCCCAACGGGACGGAGAAACACTGAAGCTTTCTTT. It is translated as CASSPTGRRNTEAFF.

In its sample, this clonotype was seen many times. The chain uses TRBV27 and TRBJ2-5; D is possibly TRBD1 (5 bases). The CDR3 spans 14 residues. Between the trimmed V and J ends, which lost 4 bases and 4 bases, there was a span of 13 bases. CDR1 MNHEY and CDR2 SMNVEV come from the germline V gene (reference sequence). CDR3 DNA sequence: TGTGCCAGCAGTTCACCCCCAGGGTTAGAGACCCAGTACTTC. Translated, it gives CASSSPPGLETQYF.

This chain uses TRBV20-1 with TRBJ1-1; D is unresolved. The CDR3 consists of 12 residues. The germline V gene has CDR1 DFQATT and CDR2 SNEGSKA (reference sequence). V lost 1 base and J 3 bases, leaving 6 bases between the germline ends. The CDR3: CSARVKDTEAFF. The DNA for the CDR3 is TGCAGTGCTAGAGTTAAGGACACTGAAGCTTTCTTT.

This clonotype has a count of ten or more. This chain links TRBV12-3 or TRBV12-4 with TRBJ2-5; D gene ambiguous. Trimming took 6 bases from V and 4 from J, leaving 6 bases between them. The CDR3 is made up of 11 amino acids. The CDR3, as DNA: TGTGCCAGCAGCAAACGAGAGACCCAGTACTTC. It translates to CASSKRETQYF.

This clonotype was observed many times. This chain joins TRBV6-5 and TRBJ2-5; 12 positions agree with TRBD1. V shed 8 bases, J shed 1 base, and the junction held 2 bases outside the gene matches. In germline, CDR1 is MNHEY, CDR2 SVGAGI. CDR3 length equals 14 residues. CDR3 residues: CASGGQGAQETQYF. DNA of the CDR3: TGTGCCAGCGGGGGACAGGGGGCCCAAGAGACCCAGTACTTC.

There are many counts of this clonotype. In DNA form, the CDR3 reads TGTGCCAGCAGCCAATTCGGACAGACGAACACTGAAGCTTTCTTT. Translation gives CASSQFGQTNTEAFF. The V and J genes are TRBV14 and TRBJ1-1; weak D call: TRBD1 (6 bases). V lost 2 bases, J lost 1 base, and 11 bases lay in between. CDR3 length: 15 residues. The germline V gene has CDR1 SGHDN and CDR2 FVKESK.

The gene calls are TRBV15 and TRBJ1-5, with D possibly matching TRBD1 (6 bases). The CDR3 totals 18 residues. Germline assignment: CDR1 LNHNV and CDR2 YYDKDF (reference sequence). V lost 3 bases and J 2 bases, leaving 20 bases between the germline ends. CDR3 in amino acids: CATSRAPGIRGGNQPQHF. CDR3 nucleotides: TGTGCCACCAGCAGGGCCCCCGGGATCAGGGGTGGCAATCAGCCCCAGCATTTT.

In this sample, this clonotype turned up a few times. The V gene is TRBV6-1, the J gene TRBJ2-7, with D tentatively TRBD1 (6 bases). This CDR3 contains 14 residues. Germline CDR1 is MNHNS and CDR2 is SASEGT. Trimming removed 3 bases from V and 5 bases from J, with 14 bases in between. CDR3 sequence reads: CASSEENRVNEQYF. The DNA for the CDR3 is TGTGCCAGCAGTGAGGAAAACAGGGTGAACGAGCAGTACTTC.

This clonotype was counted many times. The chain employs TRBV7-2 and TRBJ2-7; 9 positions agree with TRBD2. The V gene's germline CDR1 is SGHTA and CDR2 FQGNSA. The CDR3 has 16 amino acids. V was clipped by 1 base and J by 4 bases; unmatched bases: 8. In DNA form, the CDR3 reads TGTGCCAGCAGCTTAGTTGGCGGGAGGGCCTGGTACGAGCAGTACTTC. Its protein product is CASSLVGGRAWYEQYF.